This entry concerns a single T cell receptor beta chain. A junction boundary mismatches the germline segment, possibly from a read error. Seattle enrolled patients during active infection and tracked them longitudinally. These data belong to a study of blood T cell repertoires in COVID-19. Germline V CDR1 and CDR2: SSHAT, FNYEAQ (reference sequence). The CDR3 consists of 13 residues. Method: immunoSEQ multiplex PCR; TCRdb's copy keeps in-frame clones and lacks some. The sample lists about 200,000 clones, 82% occurring once. The source is a woman of 80 years or more with COVID-19, enrolled during active disease. The rearrangement links TRBV7-7 to TRBJ2-2; the D gene is possibly TRBD2 (6 bases). The sample was peripheral blood. CDR3 amino acids: CASSVGGAGELFF. The CDR3 nucleotides are TGTGCTAGCAGCGTCGGGGGAGCCGGGGAGCTGTTTTTT. The full variable domain, completed using reference TRBV7-7 and TRBJ2-2, is GAGVSQSPRYKVTKRGQDVTLRCDPISSHATLYWYQQALGQGPEFLTYFNYEAQPDKSGLPSDRFSAERPEGSISTLTIQRTEQRDSAMYRCASSVGGAGELFFGEGSRLTVL.